This TCR beta chain was captured by sequencing in a study of cytomegalovirus exposure and HLA in healthy donors. The study's findings and limits: There were some public TCRs occurring in many donors, but most TCR sequences were rare. Clusters of TCRs from the first cohort tended to co-occur in the 100 to 150 validation repertoires (as a later analysis found).

A note on this clone: Its cognate antigen is unknown.

The assay was immunoSEQ multiplex PCR, and TCRdb's table has in-frame clones only and misses some. The profile covers about 270,000 clones, with 65% to 90% appearing a single time and roughly 1% taken by the ten largest. Trimming took 1 base from V and 0 from J, leaving 8 bases between them. CDR1 is SGHRS, CDR2 YFSETQ, per germline. CDR3 length: 15 amino acids. The sample was PBMCs. This chain uses TRBV5-1 with TRBJ2-1; no clear D gene. This sequence was found in a woman aged 18-30 years in good health and CMV-seronegative. For the CDR3, the DNA is TGCGCCAGCAGCTTGTTTCGGAGCTCCTACAATGAGCAGTTCTTC. It codes for CASSLFRSSYNEQFF. Drawing the rest from reference TRBV5-1 and TRBJ2-1, the complete variable domain is KAGVTQTPRYLIKTRGQQVTLSCSPISGHRSVSWYQQTPGQGLQFLFEYFSETQRNKGNFPGRFSGRQFSNSRSEMNVSTLELGDSALYLCASSLFRSSYNEQFFGPGTRLTVL.